This T cell receptor (beta chain) was sequenced in a study of shared clonotypes between healthy human individuals (dated by TCRdb to the early 2020s). A note on the overall study: A couple of women and a few men aged 18 to 49 years were included in the cohort. The study deeply sequenced blood TCR repertoires of about 5 healthy adults to estimate repertoire size and the extent of clonotype sharing between individuals. Each donor's leukapheresis produced roughly between roughly 0.85 and 9.5 billion PBMCs. For each donor, CD4 naive and CD4 memory were each run on three plates, CD8 naive on two plates, and CD8 memory on one plate. To increase sequencing depth and limit assay-specific biases, different laboratories used diverse techniques to prepare libraries and sequence TCR repertoires.

In regard to this clone: Its antigen is unknown. There are no base qualities to consult, and no much larger clone falls within one base.

TCR CDR3 regions were amplified from genomic DNA by multiplex PCR using the deep immunoSEQ assay. For each cell subset, the extracted genomic DNA was distributed evenly across all wells of several immunoSEQ 96-well plates, and each plate served as one replicate. Each replicate PCR for sorted subsets received roughly 0.2 ug genomic DNA, equal to roughly 30,000 T cell genomes. Purified libraries were quantified with a Qubit 3.0 fluorometer, sized on a Bioanalyzer 2100, and re-quantified with the KAPA Library Quantification kit. Every immunoSEQ 96-well plate was sequenced on a separate single-read 150-cycle Illumina NextSeq 550 flow cell. The paper's data handling went like this. Because the immunoSEQ output held only junctional sequences and lacked quality scores, the filtering could not match the filtering applied to full-length reads. Sequences were annotated with PyIR, a Python wrapper for IgBLAST v1.9, using IMGT germline references to assign V/J genes and CDR3. Reads were removed for weak V/J assignments (E-value above 1e-6), missing CDR3, stop codons, out-of-frame junctions, or ambiguous translated residues. A V3J clonotype was defined by an identical inferred V gene, J gene, and CDR3 amino acid sequence. To compute the percentage overlap between repertoires, the number of shared unique clonotypes was divided by the size of the smaller repertoire. Three approaches were used to assess repertoire richness: RTK rarefaction, the Chao1 estimator, and Recon v2.1 estimates of unobserved clonotypes. Generation probabilities for all TCRbeta clonotypes obtained by the gDNA method from a handful of donors were computed using OLGA. TCRdb retrieved this table from immuneACCESS and kept in-frame rearrangements only. Not all clones are present; in checked studies, unresolved V genes account for under half, and no reason is known for the remainder. That table furnishes V, J and clone size, whereas the DNA furnished D and trimming. Across this sample there are 2 million to 2.5 million clones, with roughly 95% seen only once. The leading ten clones occupy around 1.1% of the sample.

From cysteine to phenylalanine, the CDR3 is 15 amino acids long. Only the CDR3 portion is preserved as DNA: 45 bases, with reading frame beginning at the first base. Via the germline V gene (reference sequence), CDR1 is MNHEY and CDR2 SMNVEV. V lost 3 bases and J lost 3 bases; the stretch between them is 14 bases long. What the authors observed across the whole study: Pairwise subsampling indicated that sequencing depth was expected to affect the degree of clonotype sharing among donors. Naive subsets generally had larger estimated clonotype richness than memory subsets. Because the study included a small number of donors, the genetic and exposure-history diversity represented was limited. Sampling was restricted to blood, and TCR repertoires in tissue are likely to differ from TCR repertoires in blood. Incomplete sequencing was indicated by rarefaction of sorted-subset datasets, despite the large sequencing depth. Roughly 5% of naive CD4, 3.5% of naive CD8, 2.3% of memory CD4, and 0.4% of memory CD8 clonotypes were shared across several donors. Higher generation probabilities were observed for clonotypes shared by all four sorted-subset donors than for non-shared clonotypes.

CD8 naive samples were obtained by positive selection for CCR7 among CD45RO-negative cells, yielding a CD45RA+CCR7+ population from which TemRA cells were excluded. Donors were healthy HIV-negative adults with no recently reported acute infections or vaccinations. Every donor was a Caucasian adult living in Nashville, Tennessee, USA. Blood was obtained by leukapheresis, after which PBMCs were separated by Ficoll-Histopaque density gradient centrifugation and cryopreserved in liquid nitrogen vapor phase. Analytical flow cytometry was used to check the purity and quantity of each magnetically sorted T cell population. Genomic DNA was isolated from each sorted fraction and quantified by UV absorbance on a Nanodrop 2000c.

This TCR derives from a man between 18 and 29 years old in good health. The chain links TRBV27 with TRBJ1-1; the best D guess is TRBD1, with 6 bases matching. Sequencing was done on a sample of naive CD8+ T cells sorted from blood. What this sample's cell subset or site label stands for: CD45RA+CCR7+. In nucleotide form, the sequence is TGTGCCAGCAGTTTCGTCAGGGGAATCGACACTGAAGCTTTCTTT. Its protein reads: CASSFVRGIDTEAFF.